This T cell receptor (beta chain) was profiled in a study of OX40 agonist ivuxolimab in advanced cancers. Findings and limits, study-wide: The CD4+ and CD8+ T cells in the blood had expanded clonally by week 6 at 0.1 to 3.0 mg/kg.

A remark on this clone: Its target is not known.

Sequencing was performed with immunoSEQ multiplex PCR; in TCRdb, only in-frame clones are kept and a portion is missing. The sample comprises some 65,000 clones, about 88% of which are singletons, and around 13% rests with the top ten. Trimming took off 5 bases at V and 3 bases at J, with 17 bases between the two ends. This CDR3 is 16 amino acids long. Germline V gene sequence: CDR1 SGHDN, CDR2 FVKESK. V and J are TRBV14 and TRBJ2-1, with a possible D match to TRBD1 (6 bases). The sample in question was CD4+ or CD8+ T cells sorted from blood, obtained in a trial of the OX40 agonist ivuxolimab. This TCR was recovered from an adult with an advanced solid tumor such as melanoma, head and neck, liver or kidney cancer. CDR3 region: CASSDSGTRFYNEQFF. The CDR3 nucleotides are TGTGCCAGCAGCGATTCCGGGACACGTTTCTACAATGAGCAGTTCTTC.